Reported below is one T cell receptor (beta chain). The data belong to a study of blood T cell repertoires in COVID-19. Turning to the study itself: Some COVID-19 samples were acute and others convalescent; all came from the United States, Italy and Spain.

Per the study methods: Nucleated cell number was recorded as an estimate derived from reference gene primer amplification. Repertoires were generated with immunoSEQ multiplex PCR, while TCRdb's copy carries only in-frame clones and drops some. V and J calls and clone size come straight from that table; D and trimming were deduced from the DNA. The sample lists about 240,000 clones; more than 75% were seen once. Deletions cut 7 bases from V and 3 bases from J, with 18 bases between. The CDR3 runs to 15 residues. CDR1 is SGDLS and CDR2 is YYNGEE in the germline V gene. The V call is TRBV9, the J call TRBJ2-3, with D possibly TRBD1 on 6 matching bases. The TCR sequence derives from a woman in her seventies with active or convalescent COVID-19. The sample consisted of peripheral blood. In DNA form, the CDR3 reads TGTGCCAGCGCTCGGGCAGGACAGAAAACAGATACGCAGTATTTT. Protein product: CASARAGQKTDTQYF.